This TCR beta chain derives from a study of shared clonotypes between healthy human individuals. On the study more broadly: CD8 memory received one plate per donor, CD8 naive two, CD4 memory three and CD4 naive three.

V lost 3 bases to trimming and J lost 5 bases; unmatched junction nucleotides: 8. CDR3 length equals 17 residues. Germline loops: CDR1 MGHDK, CDR2 SYGVNS. Points from the study as a whole: Incompleteness in sorted-subset sequencing, despite large depth, was shown by rarefaction. The study found lower generation probabilities in non-shared clonotypes than in those shared by all four donors. Among donors, clonotype sharing was expected to be affected by sequencing depth.

CD45RO-negative, CCR7-selected cells formed the naive CD8 fraction, which excluded terminally differentiated effector memory CD45RA+ cells. The protocol was immunoSEQ multiplex PCR, while the TCRdb copy is restricted to in-frame clones and leaves out a portion. This table has over 2 million clones, about 95% appearing once. On this clone: Its antigen remains unknown.

This TCR was sampled from a young man in good health. V usage is TRBV25-1 and J usage is TRBJ2-3, with TRBD2 identical over 13 bases. The sequenced sample was naive CD8+ T cells sorted from blood. Written as DNA, the CDR3 is TGTGCCAGCAGTGAGGCACTAGCGGGAGGGCCTCAAGATACGCAGTATTTT. Translation: CASSEALAGGPQDTQYF. Complete variable domain (other parts from reference TRBV25-1 and TRBJ2-3): EADIYQTPRYLVIGTGKKITLECSQTMGHDKMYWYQQDPGMELHLIHYSYGVNSTEKGDLSSESTVSRIRTEHFPLTLESARPSHTSQYLCASSEALAGGPQDTQYFGPGTRLTVL.